This record concerns one TCR beta chain sequence. Its target is unknown. The sample is drawn from a study of T cell responses to AZD1222 COVID-19 vaccine. Overall study context: Pooling was applied to second doses at about 4 or about 12 weeks. Study-level points and caveats: Only five to seven AZD1222 recipients were seropositive at baseline. Two AZD1222 administrations were followed by greater Spike-specific TCR breadth and depth.

Clones were read by immunoSEQ multiplex PCR, and TCRdb kept only the in-frame ones, dropping some. The data show under 150,000 clones, over 75% seen once. The source material was peripheral blood, sampled on day 0 of AZD1222 vaccination. The sequence was collected from an adult in good health.

CDR3 protein: CASSLWGSGTGENTDTQYF. The CDR3 DNA reads TGCGCCAGCAGCTTGTGGGGTTCCGGGACAGGGGAAAATACAGATACGCAGTATTTT. The chain recombines TRBV5-1 with TRBJ2-3; 10 bases agree with TRBD1. The CDR3 runs 19 residues. In germline, CDR1 is SGHRS, CDR2 YFSETQ. With V trimmed by 1 base and J by 3 bases, 14 bases remained unmatched.